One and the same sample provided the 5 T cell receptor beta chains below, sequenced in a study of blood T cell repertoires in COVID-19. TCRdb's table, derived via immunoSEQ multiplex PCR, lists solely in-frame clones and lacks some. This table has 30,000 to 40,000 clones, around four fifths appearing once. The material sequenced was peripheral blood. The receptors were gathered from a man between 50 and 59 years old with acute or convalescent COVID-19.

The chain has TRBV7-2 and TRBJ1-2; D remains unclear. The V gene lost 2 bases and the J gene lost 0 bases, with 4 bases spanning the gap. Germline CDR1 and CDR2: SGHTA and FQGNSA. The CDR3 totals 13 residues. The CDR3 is CASSLPANYGYTF. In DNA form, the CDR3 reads TGTGCCAGCAGCTTACCAGCTAACTATGGCTACACCTTC.

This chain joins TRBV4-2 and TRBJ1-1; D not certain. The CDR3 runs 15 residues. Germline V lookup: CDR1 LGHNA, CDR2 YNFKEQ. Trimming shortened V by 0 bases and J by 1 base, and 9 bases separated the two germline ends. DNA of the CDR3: TGTGCCAGCAGCCAAGATTCAGCGGAGAACACTGAAGCTTTCTTT. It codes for CASSQDSAENTEAFF.

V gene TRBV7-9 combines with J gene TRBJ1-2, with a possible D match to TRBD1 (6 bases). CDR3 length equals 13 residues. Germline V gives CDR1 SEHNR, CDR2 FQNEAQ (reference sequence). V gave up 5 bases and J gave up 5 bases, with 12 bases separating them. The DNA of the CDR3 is TGTGCCAGCAGCATGGACAGTGGGTATGGCTACACCTTC. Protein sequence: CASSMDSGYGYTF.

The CDR3 is CASSSGQGAYEQYF. DNA for the CDR3: TGTGCCAGCAGTTCCGGACAGGGGGCCTACGAGCAGTACTTC. This sequence joins TRBV27 and TRBJ2-7, with 10 bases matching TRBD1. The length of the CDR3 is 14 residues. Trimming at V came to 4 bases and at J to 2 bases, leaving 2 bases not matched to a gene. Germline V gene data show CDR1 as MNHEY and CDR2 as SMNVEV (reference sequence).

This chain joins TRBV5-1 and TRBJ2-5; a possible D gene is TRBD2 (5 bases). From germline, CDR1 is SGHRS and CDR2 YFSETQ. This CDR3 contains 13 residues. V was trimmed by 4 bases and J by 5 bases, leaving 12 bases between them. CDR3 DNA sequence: TGCGCCAGCAGCCTGCAGCCGGGGGAGACCCAGTACTTC. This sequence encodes CASSLQPGETQYF.